Given below is one T cell receptor (beta chain) in context. Its antigen remains unknown. The sample belongs to a study of vaccination effects on CD4 cells after COVID-19. Study-wide points: The study found that only 1 of 255 vaccine-induced clones from healthy vaccinees cross-reacted with common cold coronaviruses.

Sequencing was performed with immunoSEQ multiplex PCR; in TCRdb, only in-frame clones are kept and a portion is missing. This sample has around 69,000 clones, with just under 75% found just once. Under the ViraFEST assay, PBMC were stimulated with viral peptide pools so that antigen-specific CD4+ T cells expanded. Sequencing was performed afterwards. With approximately ten days of culture completed, CD4+ T cells were isolated. Subjects were given two BNT162b2 or mRNA-1273 vaccine doses. For each well, two million PBMC were cultured with 9 to 10 IU/ml IL-2 and 9 to 10 ug/ml peptides. Fresh IL-2-containing medium replaced half the medium on days 3 and 7. The CDR3 spans 15 residues. V gave up 7 bases and J gave up 4 bases; unmatched junction bases: 12. The germline V gene has CDR1 LNHDA and CDR2 SQIVND (reference sequence).

The sequence came from a human donor who received a COVID-19 vaccine. The chain uses TRBV19 and TRBJ1-2, with 7 nucleotides matching TRBD1. The material sequenced was CD4+ T cells from PBMCs cultured with HCoV-229E spike peptides, taken after COVID-19 vaccination. The CDR3 region is CASNPSTGTPYGYTF. CDR3 bases: TGTGCCAGTAACCCGTCGACAGGGACTCCCTATGGCTACACCTTC.